The clone carrying this TCR beta chain was detected a few times. No antigen is known for it. Staining for CD45RO/CCR7/CD25/CD127/CD95/CD27 allowed sorting of CD4+ naive, central memory, regulatory and stem cell-like memory cells. Reverse transcribing all isolated RNA meant expressed TCRB transcripts were sequenced. Method: immunoSEQ multiplex PCR; TCRdb's copy keeps in-frame clones and lacks some. In the table there are some 280,000 clones, roughly an eighth of which are singletons. The data are from a study of beta chain features in type 1 diabetes. General study findings and limits: Shorter TCRB CDR3s, moderately but significantly so, were found in Type 1 diabetes patients in all four CD4+ subsets. Within patients, naive, central memory and Treg TCRB repertoires seemed more similar than within healthy donors.

The sequence derives from a man in his thirties or forties with type 1 diabetes. Sequences were obtained from naive CD4+ T cells from blood.

The CDR3 nucleotides read TGTGCCACCCGACAGGCCCAGAGCTCCTACGAGCAGTACTTC. This gives the protein CATRQAQSSYEQYF. This rearrangement joins TRBV10-3 to TRBJ2-7; maybe TRBD1 (6 bases). Germline V gene lookup returns CDR1 ENHRY and CDR2 SYGVKD. V lost 10 bases to trimming and J lost 0 bases, with 16 bases between them. The CDR3 sequence is 14 residues long.